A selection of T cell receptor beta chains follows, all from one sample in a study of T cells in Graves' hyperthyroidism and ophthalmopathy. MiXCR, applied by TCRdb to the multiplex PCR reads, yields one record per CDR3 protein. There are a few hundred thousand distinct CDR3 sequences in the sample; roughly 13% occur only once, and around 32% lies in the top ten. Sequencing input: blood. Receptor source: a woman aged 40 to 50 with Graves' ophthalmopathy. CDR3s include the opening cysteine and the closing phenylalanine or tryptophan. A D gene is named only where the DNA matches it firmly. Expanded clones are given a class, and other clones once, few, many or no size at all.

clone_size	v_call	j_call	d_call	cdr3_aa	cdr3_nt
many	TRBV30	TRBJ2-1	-	CAWSLGHWRGEQFF	TGTGCCTGGAGTCTGGGCCACTGGAGAGGGGAGCAGTTCTTC
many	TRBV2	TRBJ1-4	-	CASSDLTDNEKLFF	TGTGCCAGCAGTGACCTGACAGATAATGAAAAACTGTTTTTT
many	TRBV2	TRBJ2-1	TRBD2	CASSTSVFSSYNEQFF	TGTGCCAGCAGTACTAGCGTCTTTAGCTCCTACAATGAGCAGTTCTTC
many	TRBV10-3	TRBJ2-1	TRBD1	CAIKGQVSYNEQFF	TGTGCCATCAAAGGACAGGTCTCCTACAATGAGCAGTTCTTC
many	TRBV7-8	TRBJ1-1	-	CASSSALVAFF	TGTGCCAGCAGCTCCGCCTTAGTAGCTTTCTTT
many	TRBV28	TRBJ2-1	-	CAISRGGLYNEQFF	TGTGCCATCTCGAGGGGGGGACTCTACAATGAGCAGTTCTTC
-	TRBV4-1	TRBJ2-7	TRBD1	CASSQIQGGPYEQYF	TGCGCCAGCAGCCAAATACAGGGGGGACCCTACGAGCAGTACTTC
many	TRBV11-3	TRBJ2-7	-	CASSRGTYEQYF	TGTGCCAGCAGCAGGGGAACCTACGAGCAGTACTTC
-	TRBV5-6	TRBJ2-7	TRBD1	CASSLWTGAYEQYF	TGTGCCAGCAGCCTTTGGACAGGGGCCTACGAGCAGTACTTC
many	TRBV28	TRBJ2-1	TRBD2	CASSLGGRNYNEQFF	TGTGCCAGCAGTTTAGGCGGGAGGAACTACAATGAGCAGTTCTTC
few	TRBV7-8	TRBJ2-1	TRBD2	CASSFGGLAGGAYNEQFF	TGTGCCAGCAGCTTCGGGGGACTAGCGGGAGGTGCCTACAATGAGCAGTTCTTC